These 26 T cell receptor beta chains came from one sample sequenced in a study of Ad26.COV2.S vaccination and SARS-CoV-2 variants. Assay used: immunoSEQ multiplex PCR; TCRdb lists only in-frame clones, some missing. The data hold about 350,000 clones, with 90% to 95% observed a single time. Sequences were derived from peripheral blood, sampled after recovery from COVID-19. The receptors shown here come from a human donor who had recovered from COVID-19.

The chain carries TRBV2 and TRBJ1-3, with TRBD1 as a possible D gene (5 bases). Germline CDR1 and CDR2: SNHLY and FYNNEI. The V and J ends lost 7 bases and 2 bases respectively, with 9 bases between them. This CDR3 is 13 amino acids long. The CDR3 loop is CASKQGAGNTIYF. The CDR3 DNA sequence: TGTGCCAGCAAGCAGGGTGCTGGAAACACCATATATTTT.

This rearrangement joins TRBV9 to TRBJ2-1, with 8 bases aligning to TRBD2. The germline V gene has CDR1 SGDLS and CDR2 YYNGEE. The CDR3 covers 15 residues. The J segment lost 7 bases and the V segment lost 0 bases, leaving 6 bases of the junction unmatched. The CDR3 DNA reads TGTGCCAGCAGCGTAGACGGGGGGGCCTGGAATGAGCAGTTCTTC. Protein product: CASSVDGGAWNEQFF. The whole variable domain, filled in from reference TRBV9 and TRBJ2-1, reads DSGVTQTPKHLITATGQRVTLRCSPRSGDLSVYWYQQSLDQGLQFLIQYYNGEERAKGNILERFSAQQFPDLHSELNLSSLELGDSALYFCASSVDGGAWNEQFFGPGTRLTVL.

The J gene is TRBJ2-7, the V gene TRBV28; no clear D. V lost 2 bases to trimming and J lost 5 bases, with 4 bases between them. CDR3 length equals 11 residues. The germline V gene has CDR1 MDHEN and CDR2 SYDVKM. The CDR3 region is CASSLAHEQYF. The CDR3 DNA is TGTGCCAGCAGTTTAGCGCACGAGCAGTACTTC.

V usage is TRBV27 and J usage is TRBJ1-2; 7 bases are a match to TRBD1. Germline V gene sequence: CDR1 MNHEY, CDR2 SMNVEV (reference sequence). This CDR3 comprises 15 residues. Trimming removed 6 bases from V and 4 bases from J; junction bases left unmatched: 11. The CDR3: CASSPDRAWGYGYTF. The DNA for the CDR3 is TGTGCCAGCAGCCCTGACAGGGCTTGGGGCTATGGCTACACCTTC.

The count of this clone is one. A junction boundary mismatches the germline segment, possibly from a read error. The CDR3 is CASSLGLRDPINF. CDR3 in DNA: TGTGCCAGCAGCTTAGGCCTGAGGGACCCCATTAACTTC. V and J are TRBV7-2 and TRBJ2-5, with D perhaps given as TRBD1 or TRBD2 (5 bases each). Germline V CDR1 and CDR2: SGHTA, FQGNSA. The length of the CDR3 is 13 residues. Variable domain in full (rest from reference TRBV7-2 and TRBJ2-5): GAGVSQSPSNKVTEKGKDVELRCDPISGHTALYWYRQSLGQGLEFLIYFQGNSAPDKSGLPSDRFSAERTGGSVSTLTIQRTQQEDSAVYLCASSLGLRDPINFGPGTRLLVL.

V is TRBV7-9 and J is TRBJ1-5; D remains ambiguous. Germline CDR1 is SEHNR and CDR2 is FQNEAQ (reference sequence). V was trimmed by 3 bases and J by 4 bases, leaving 4 bases between them. The CDR3 consists of 12 residues. Written as DNA, the CDR3 is TGTGCCAGCAGCTTGTTTAATCAGCCCCAGCATTTT. Its protein is CASSLFNQPQHF.

The CDR3 here is CASSQLERGLGEQFF. The CDR3 region has the DNA TGTGCCAGCAGCCAACTAGAGAGGGGACTAGGCGAGCAGTTCTTC. The chain has TRBV7-9 and TRBJ2-1, with 8 bases identical to TRBD2. V trimming: 5 bases; J trimming: 10 bases; junction bases outside the gene matches: 13. Germline values: CDR1 SEHNR, CDR2 FQNEAQ (reference sequence). The CDR3 has 15 residues.

This clone was observed a handful of times. The CDR3 bases are TGTGCCACCAGGGGCAGCGGAGACTATGGCTACACCTTC. Translating gives CATRGSGDYGYTF. The genes are TRBV24-1 and TRBJ1-2; D gene ambiguous. The CDR3 is 13 residues long. Trimming cost V 7 bases and J 3 bases, with 11 bases left between them. CDR1 and CDR2 from the germline V gene are KGHDR and SFDVKD.

J is TRBJ1-2 and V is TRBV11-2; a weak D match, TRBD1 (5 bases). Trimming took 2 bases from V and 6 from J, leaving 13 bases between them. Germline loops: CDR1 SGHAT, CDR2 FQNNGV. There are 14 residues in the CDR3. CDR3 amino acids: CASSLNKGIDGYTF. The CDR3 DNA sequence: TGTGCCAGCAGCTTAAACAAGGGGATTGATGGCTACACCTTC.

The chain carries TRBV19 and TRBJ2-7; TRBD1 aligns across 8 bases. CDR1 and CDR2 from the germline V gene are LNHDA and SQIVND (reference sequence). V was pared by 10 bases and J by 5 bases, with 10 bases of the junction left unmatched. The CDR3 covers 13 residues. The CDR3 is CATVGQGAHEQYF. In DNA form, the CDR3 reads TGTGCCACGGTGGGGCAGGGGGCACACGAGCAGTACTTC.

V gene TRBV5-1 combines with J gene TRBJ2-3, with a tentative D call TRBD2 (6 bases). The CDR3 totals 16 residues. Deletions cut 1 base from V and 3 bases from J, with 15 bases between. Germline lookup yields CDR1 SGHRS and CDR2 YFSETQ. CDR3 DNA: TGCGCCAGCAGCTTGACTAGCATGGGGAGTACAGATACGCAGTATTTT. Translated: CASSLTSMGSTDTQYF.

V gene TRBV27 combines with J gene TRBJ2-7; D unresolved. With 4 bases removed from V and 0 bases from J, the gap between germline ends came to 7 bases. Germline V CDR1 and CDR2: MNHEY, SMNVEV (reference sequence). The CDR3 runs 13 residues. This chain's CDR3 is CASSSPPSYEQYF. CDR3 nucleotides: TGTGCCAGCAGTTCCCCGCCCTCCTACGAGCAGTACTTC.

This chain links TRBV19 with TRBJ2-7; 8 positions agree with TRBD2. With V trimmed by 5 bases and J by 0 bases, 3 bases remained unmatched. There are 14 residues in the CDR3. Germline V gene sequence: CDR1 LNHDA, CDR2 SQIVND (reference sequence). The CDR3 loop is CASSVSGDSYEQYF. The CDR3 DNA reads TGTGCCAGTAGTGTTAGCGGGGACTCCTACGAGCAGTACTTC.

This clone has just one count. The V gene is TRBV6-4, the J gene TRBJ2-3; D may correspond to TRBD1 or TRBD2 (6 bases each). The CDR3 spans 16 residues. V was pared by 6 bases and J by 1 base, with 17 bases between. Germline values: CDR1 MRHNA, CDR2 SNTAGT. CDR3 nucleotide sequence: TGTGCCAGCAGCTCGGTCGGGGGCGGGGGCACAGATACGCAGTATTTT. It is translated as CASSSVGGGGTDTQYF.

The genes are TRBV6-6 and TRBJ2-2; D is ambiguous. Germline-derived CDR1 and CDR2 are MNHNY and SVGAGI (reference sequence). The CDR3 contains 14 residues. Trimming pared 7 bases from V and 4 bases from J, leaving 13 bases between. The CDR3 sequence: CASTPPPSTGELFF. CDR3 coding DNA: TGTGCCAGCACCCCACCCCCCAGCACCGGGGAGCTGTTTTTT.

This rearrangement joins TRBV7-8 to TRBJ1-2, with 7 positions matching TRBD1. The V gene's germline CDR1 is SGHVS and CDR2 FQNEAQ. CDR3 size: 14 residues. Trimming took 4 bases from V and 4 from J; bases not matched to a gene: 6. CDR3 coding DNA: TGTGCCAGCAGCTCGCTAGGGACAGCCTATGGCTACACCTTC. Amino acid sequence: CASSSLGTAYGYTF.

V is TRBV19 and J is TRBJ2-2; D uncertain. CDR1 LNHDA and CDR2 SQIVND come from the germline V gene (reference sequence). Trimming pared 4 bases from V and 1 base from J, leaving 7 bases between. The CDR3 consists of 14 residues. CDR3 nucleotide sequence: TGTGCCAGTAGTAGAGATAGGAACACCGGGGAGCTGTTTTTT. As protein: CASSRDRNTGELFF.

This rearrangement joins TRBV9 to TRBJ2-3, with D uncertain. Germline V CDR1 and CDR2: SGDLS, YYNGEE. Trimming took off 7 bases at V and 3 bases at J, with 9 bases between the two ends. The CDR3 has 12 residues. The CDR3 reads CASGPQTDTQYF. The CDR3 DNA reads TGTGCCAGCGGGCCCCAGACAGATACGCAGTATTTT.

This clone appeared a single time. The chain couples TRBV18 to TRBJ1-1, with D perhaps matching TRBD1 (5 bases). Between the trimmed V and J ends, which lost 3 bases and 7 bases, there was a span of 12 bases. The CDR3 runs 13 residues. In germline, CDR1 is KGHSH, CDR2 LQKENI. The CDR3 DNA is TGTGCCAGCTCACCCGGAACAACAGGTGAAGCTTTCTTT. Amino acid sequence: CASSPGTTGEAFF.

The CDR3 spells CASSEWERGVVEETQYF. CDR3 DNA: TGTGCCAGCAGTGAATGGGAGCGGGGGGTTGTGGAAGAGACCCAGTACTTC. The chain uses TRBV6-1 and TRBJ2-5, with TRBD2 identical over 9 bases. The junction had 10 bases not matched to a gene; V was cut back by 2 bases and J by 3 bases. Germline lookup yields CDR1 MNHNS and CDR2 SASEGT. This CDR3 is 17 amino acids long.

The V and J genes are TRBV2 and TRBJ1-1, with D possibly TRBD1 on 5 matching bases. V was pared by 8 bases and J by 2 bases, with 12 bases between. Per the germline V gene, CDR1 is SNHLY and CDR2 is FYNNEI. This CDR3 comprises 13 residues. For the CDR3, the DNA is TGTGCCAGCGAGGTTCAGGGAAACACTGAAGCTTTCTTT. Its protein product is CASEVQGNTEAFF. The full variable domain, in which reference TRBV2 and TRBJ1-1 provide the parts outside the CDR3, is EPEVTQTPSHQVTQMGQEVILRCVPISNHLYFYWYRQILGQKVEFLVSFYNNEISEKSEIFDDQFSVERPDGSNFTLKIRSTKLEDSAMYFCASEVQGNTEAFFGQGTRLTVV.

The V call is TRBV19, the J call TRBJ1-4; TRBD1 matches at 8 bases. V lost 5 bases and J lost 8; bases outside the gene matches: 7. CDR3 length equals 14 residues. CDR1 is LNHDA, CDR2 SQIVND, per germline (reference sequence). Written as DNA, the CDR3 is TGTGCCAGTAGTTCCGGACAGGGTGTCGAAAAACTGTTTTTT. It specifies CASSSGQGVEKLFF. Drawing the rest from reference TRBV19 and TRBJ1-4, the complete variable domain is DGGITQSPKYLFRKEGQNVTLSCEQNLNHDAMYWYRQDPGQGLRLIYYSQIVNDFQKGDIAEGYSVSREKKESFPLTVTSAQKNPTAFYLCASSSGQGVEKLFFGSGTQLSVL.

In the case of this clone: Distinct nucleotide sequences in the sample also encode this CDR3. The CDR3 bases are TGTGCCAGCCGGCGGGCCACTGAAGCTTTCTTT. Residues: CASRRATEAFF. The V call is TRBV6-5, the J call TRBJ1-1; no reliable D call. CDR1 is MNHEY and CDR2 is SVGAGI in the germline V gene. Trimming pared 8 bases from V and 4 bases from J, leaving 8 bases between. The CDR3 is 11 residues long.

The CDR3 reads CASAGGIPYEQYF. The CDR3 DNA reads TGTGCCAGCGCCGGGGGGATCCCCTACGAGCAGTACTTC. The rearrangement uses TRBV6-5 and TRBJ2-7, with 7 bases matching TRBD2. Germline values: CDR1 MNHEY, CDR2 SVGAGI. The ends lost 8 bases at V and 2 bases at J; junction bases unmatched: 6. The CDR3 runs to 13 residues.

The genes are TRBV9 and TRBJ2-7; 8 bases line up with TRBD1. Per germline, CDR1 SGDLS and CDR2 YYNGEE. After removal of 0 bases from V and 5 bases from J, the junction contained 7 bases not matched to a gene. The CDR3 length is 15 residues. DNA for the CDR3: TGTGCCAGCAGCGTAGTCGCGGACAGGGACAACGAGCAGTACTTC. As protein: CASSVVADRDNEQYF.

V and J are TRBV7-9 and TRBJ2-7, with D unresolved. The V and J ends lost 2 bases and 5 bases respectively, with 10 bases between them. This CDR3 is built from 13 residues. Germline V CDR1 and CDR2: SEHNR, FQNEAQ (reference sequence). The CDR3 loop is CASSLSRYDEQYF. CDR3 in DNA: TGTGCCAGCAGCTTATCGCGGTATGACGAGCAGTACTTC.